Listed here is a single TCR beta chain. Between the trimmed V and J ends, which lost 2 bases and 5 bases, there was a span of 12 bases. Germline V gene data show CDR1 as GTSNPN and CDR2 as SVGIG (reference sequence). This CDR3 comprises 13 residues. The data belong to a study of T-cell reconstitution after alpha-beta-depleted transplantation in children. Unique molecular identifiers were built into the TCRbeta library. TCRdb passed the PCR reads through MiXCR, listing each CDR3 protein once. The table has 640,000 or so distinct CDR3 sequences, around 16% seen once. The receptor was derived from a human donor who donated a stem cell graft to a child with acute myeloid leukemia. The sample here was PBMCs from the stem cell graft donor, taken from the stem cell graft. The rearrangement links TRBV30 to TRBJ1-1; TRBD1 might be the D (5 bases). The chain's CDR3 is CAWSFLGDTEAFF. DNA for the CDR3: TGTGCCTGGAGTTTCCTGGGGGATACTGAAGCTTTCTTT. Full variable domain (rest looked up from reference TRBV30 and TRBJ1-1): SQTIHQWPATLVQPVGSPLSLECTVEGTSNPNLYWYRQAAGRGLQLLFYSVGIGQISSEVPQNLSASRPQDRQFILSSKKLLLSDSGFYLCAWSFLGDTEAFFGQGTRLTVV.